Below are 8 T cell receptor beta chains sequenced from a single sample in a study of CD8 T cells in Susac syndrome. Random hexamers were used to reverse transcribe an amount of about 0.45 to 1 ug RNA. TCRdb re-derived calls from the immunoSEQ multiplex PCR reads in MiXCR, one entry per CDR3 protein. Of about 120,000 distinct CDR3 sequences in the sample, roughly 94% are singletons; the top ten hold roughly 0.098%. Specimen: CD4+ T cells from PBMCs. The receptors were sampled from a human donor in good health.

V is TRBV2 and J is TRBJ2-7; no clear D. The CDR3 is 13 residues long. Between the trimmed V and J ends, which lost 3 bases and 3 bases, there was a span of 9 bases. Germline-derived CDR1 and CDR2 are SNHLY and FYNNEI. In nucleotides, the CDR3 is TGTGCCAGCAGTGATTTAGCAAACTACGAGCAGTACTTC. As protein: CASSDLANYEQYF.

The chain combines TRBV19 with TRBJ1-2, with 8 nucleotides matching TRBD1. Germline loops: CDR1 LNHDA, CDR2 SQIVND (reference sequence). The CDR3 runs to 15 residues. V gave up 6 bases and J gave up 6 bases; unmatched junction bases: 12. The CDR3 region is CASRARTGLGNGYTF. CDR3 nucleotides: TGTGCCAGTAGGGCGAGGACAGGGCTTGGAAATGGCTACACCTTC.

This chain uses TRBV10-3 with TRBJ2-7; the match to TRBD2 covers 11 bases. Germline values: CDR1 ENHRY, CDR2 SYGVKD. This CDR3 has 15 amino acids. Trimming removed 4 bases from V and 0 bases from J; junction bases left unmatched: 2. The CDR3, as DNA: TGTGCCATCAGTGGGACTAGCGGGCTCTCCTACGAGCAGTACTTC. Its translation: CAISGTSGLSYEQYF.

This chain joins TRBV30 and TRBJ1-5, with 7 positions matching TRBD1. Germline V gene sequence: CDR1 GTSNPN, CDR2 SVGIG (reference sequence). The CDR3 consists of 12 residues. Unmatched junction bases numbered 0, after V lost 5 bases and J lost 2 bases. The CDR3 reads CAWDRGNQPQHF. In DNA form, the CDR3 reads TGTGCCTGGGACAGGGGCAATCAGCCCCAGCATTTT.

The chain joins TRBV9 to TRBJ1-1; D remains unclear. Trimming removed 0 bases from V and 5 bases from J, with 8 bases in between. Germline V gene data show CDR1 as SGDLS and CDR2 as YYNGEE. The CDR3 spans 13 residues. The CDR3 nucleotides are TGTGCCAGCAGCGTAGGCGATGGTACTGAAGCTTTCTTT. This codes for CASSVGDGTEAFF. The full variable domain, completed using reference TRBV9 and TRBJ1-1, is DSGVTQTPKHLITATGQRVTLRCSPRSGDLSVYWYQQSLDQGLQFLIQYYNGEERAKGNILERFSAQQFPDLHSELNLSSLELGDSALYFCASSVGDGTEAFFGQGTRLTVV.

V usage is TRBV29-1 and J usage is TRBJ2-3, with 8 positions matching TRBD2. V lost 7 bases and J lost 3; bases outside the gene matches: 12. The length of the CDR3 is 15 residues. CDR1 SQVTM and CDR2 ANQGSEA come from the germline V gene. As DNA, the CDR3 is TGCAGCGAGCGGGTGAGCGGGAGCCGGACAGATACGCAGTATTTT. Translating it yields CSERVSGSRTDTQYF.

The rearrangement joins TRBV3-1 to TRBJ2-3; D unresolved. Looked up from germline, CDR1 is LGHDT and CDR2 is YNNKEL (reference sequence). Trimming shortened V by 4 bases and J by 0 bases, and 8 bases separated the two germline ends. The CDR3 is made up of 14 amino acids. CDR3 sequence reads: CASSLILSTDTQYF. Here the CDR3 DNA reads TGTGCCAGCAGCCTCATCCTTAGCACAGATACGCAGTATTTT.

This chain connects TRBV12-3 or TRBV12-4 to TRBJ2-5; 8 bases align to TRBD1. The CDR3 extends over 16 amino acids. Germline trimming cut 2 bases from V and 6 bases from J; bases unmatched to any gene: 11. The CDR3 is CASSLLAGGREKTQYF. CDR3 sequence (DNA): TGTGCCAGCAGTTTATTAGCAGGGGGCCGGGAAAAGACCCAGTACTTC.